This T cell receptor (beta chain) was documented in a study of blood T cell repertoires in COVID-19. The germline CDR1 and CDR2 sequences are MNHNY and SVGAGI (reference sequence). The CDR3 loop spans 15 amino acids. The V and J ends lost 6 bases and 3 bases respectively, with 14 bases between them. Method: immunoSEQ multiplex PCR; TCRdb's copy keeps in-frame clones and lacks some. The sample includes 200,000 to 250,000 clones, 80% to 85% of them seen just once. The V gene is TRBV6-6, the J gene TRBJ1-4; D is perhaps TRBD1 (6 bases). The receptor was isolated from a woman in her sixties who had recovered from COVID-19. Sequenced material: peripheral blood. CDR3 region: CASSPTGGPNEKLFF. In DNA, the CDR3 is TGTGCCAGCAGCCCGACAGGAGGCCCTAATGAAAAACTGTTTTTT.